Below, 25 T cell receptor beta chains from the same sample are listed, as sequenced in a study of T cells in Graves' hyperthyroidism and ophthalmopathy. TCR beta CDR3 sequences were amplified from RNA transcripts. An initial round of RT-PCR targeting the TCR CDR3 relied on the HTBI primer set. TCRdb used MiXCR to reprocess the multiplex PCR reads, holding one entry per CDR3 protein. The repertoire holds some 550,000 distinct CDR3 sequences, with approximately 15% as singletons. Sequenced input: blood. These receptors originate from a woman aged 40 to 55 with Graves' ophthalmopathy.

The J gene is TRBJ2-1, the V gene TRBV4-1; D is possibly TRBD2 (7 bases). In germline, CDR1 is MGHRA, CDR2 YSYEKL. CDR3 size: 16 residues. Trimming took 4 bases from V and 2 from J, leaving 15 bases between them. The CDR3 DNA follows: TGCGCCAGCAGCCTTCAGGGGCTAGCGGCCTACAATGAGCAGTTCTTC. It encodes CASSLQGLAAYNEQFF.

The sample holds a few counts of this clonotype. This chain joins TRBV5-1 and TRBJ1-1, with D unclear. From germline, CDR1 is SGHRS and CDR2 YFSETQ. With 4 bases removed from V and 1 base from J, the gap between germline ends came to 11 bases. The CDR3 contains 14 residues. The CDR3 here is CASSNGLQNTEAFF. The DNA of the CDR3 is TGCGCCAGCAGCAACGGACTCCAGAACACTGAAGCTTTCTTT.

In its sample, this clonotype was seen many times. The V and J genes are TRBV12-3 or TRBV12-4 and TRBJ1-2; the match to TRBD1 covers 9 bases. After removal of 6 bases from V and 0 bases from J, the junction contained 11 bases not matched to a gene. This CDR3 has 17 amino acids. The CDR3 sequence: CASSAGDRALTNYGYTF. In DNA, the CDR3 is TGTGCCAGCAGCGCCGGGGACAGGGCCCTTACTAACTATGGCTACACCTTC.

This chain joins TRBV5-5 and TRBJ2-1, with 12 bases identical to TRBD2. Per germline, CDR1 SGHKS and CDR2 YYEKEE (reference sequence). The CDR3 has 16 amino acids. Germline trimming cut 1 base from V and 7 bases from J; bases unmatched to any gene: 6. The CDR3 DNA reads as TGTGCCAGCAGCTTGTTGACTAGCGGGAGAACAAATGAGCAGTTCTTC. Encoded protein: CASSLLTSGRTNEQFF.

This chain connects TRBV3-1 to TRBJ2-1; D uncertain. CDR1 and CDR2 (germline): LGHDT, YNNKEL (reference sequence). The CDR3 runs to 14 residues. V lost 4 bases to trimming and J lost 7 bases, with 14 bases between them. The CDR3: CASSLDPGLNEQFF. Here the CDR3 DNA reads TGTGCCAGCAGCCTAGACCCTGGGTTGAATGAGCAGTTCTTC.

Turning to this clonotype: A much larger clone lies a single base off, so this may be a read error. V usage is TRBV28 and J usage is TRBJ2-5; no definite D call. Germline loops: CDR1 MDHEN, CDR2 SYDVKM. The length of the CDR3 is 16 residues. Trimming took 6 bases from V and 7 from J, leaving 24 bases between them. CDR3 DNA: TGTGCCAGCAGCTTCGAATGGGTCACTACGGGCGGGACCCAGTACTTC. Translation: CASSFEWVTTGGTQYF. The variable domain in full, with the rest retrieved from reference TRBV28 and TRBJ2-5, is DVKVTQSSRYLVKRTGEKVFLECVQDMDHENMFWYRQDPGLGLRLIYFSYDVKMKEKGDIPEGYSVSREKKERFSLILESASTNQTSMYLCASSFEWVTTGGTQYFGPGTRLLVL.

This clonotype was observed at least ten times. The rearrangement links TRBV2 to TRBJ1-6, with D tentatively TRBD1 (5 bases). The CDR3 length is 15 residues. Trimming left V 0 bases short and J 4 bases short, with 7 bases between. The germline V gene encodes CDR1 SNHLY and CDR2 FYNNEI. CDR3 sequence reads: CASSEAGTYNSPLHF. As DNA, the CDR3 is TGTGCCAGCAGTGAAGCAGGGACTTATAATTCACCCCTCCACTTT.

The table lists this clonotype with many counts. The chain carries TRBV30 and TRBJ2-3; a possible D gene is TRBD2 (7 bases). Trimming removed 4 bases from V and 6 bases from J, with 11 bases in between. This CDR3 region has 12 residues. The V gene's germline CDR1 is GTSNPN and CDR2 SVGIG (reference sequence). The CDR3 DNA reads as TGTGCCTGGAAGGGGGGGTTCGATACGCAGTATTTT. As protein: CAWKGGFDTQYF.

CDR3 DNA: TGTGCCAGCAGCGCGGGACAGGGGAGGGCCAACGTCCTGACTTTC. Translated: CASSAGQGRANVLTF. The V call is TRBV5-4, the J call TRBJ2-6; 10 nucleotides agree with TRBD1. Germline V lookup: CDR1 SGHNT, CDR2 YYREEE (reference sequence). CDR3 length: 15 amino acids. V trimming: 4 bases; J trimming: 5 bases; junction bases outside the gene matches: 3.

In this sample, this clonotype turned up many times. V gene TRBV30 combines with J gene TRBJ2-7; D possibly corresponds to TRBD1 (5 bases). V was pared by 1 base and J by 6 bases, with 13 bases between. The CDR3 length is 13 residues. Per the germline V gene, CDR1 is GTSNPN and CDR2 is SVGIG (reference sequence). The chain's CDR3 is CAWSEGVLSEQYF. The DNA of the CDR3 is TGTGCCTGGAGTGAAGGGGTACTCTCCGAGCAGTACTTC.

The chain joins TRBV2 to TRBJ2-1; 12 bases fit TRBD1. With 6 bases clipped from V and 6 bases from J, the junction kept 3 bases outside the gene matches. The CDR3 sequence is 14 residues long. The V gene's germline CDR1 is SNHLY and CDR2 FYNNEI. The CDR3 here is CASSRDRGLNEQFF. For the CDR3, the DNA is TGTGCCAGCAGCCGGGACAGGGGGCTCAATGAGCAGTTCTTC. Full variable domain (remainder filled in from reference TRBV2 and TRBJ2-1): EPEVTQTPSHQVTQMGQEVILRCVPISNHLYFYWYRQILGQKVEFLVSFYNNEISEKSEIFDDQFSVERPDGSNFTLKIRSTKLEDSAMYFCASSRDRGLNEQFFGPGTRLTVL.

The sample holds a few counts of this clonotype. The chain combines TRBV20-1 with TRBJ1-4; 7 positions match TRBD1. V gave up 6 bases and J gave up 0 bases; unmatched junction bases: 10. CDR1 and CDR2 from the germline V gene are DFQATT and SNEGSKA (reference sequence). CDR3 size: 16 residues. The CDR3 DNA reads as TGCAGTGCAGCCCTCGGGGGGACAGCAACTAATGAAAAACTGTTTTTT. It is translated as CSAALGGTATNEKLFF.

Turning to this clonotype: A single base separates this from a much larger clone, so it may be a read error. The V call is TRBV2, the J call TRBJ1-2; 11 bases fit TRBD1. This CDR3 has 17 amino acids. Germline CDR1 and CDR2: SNHLY and FYNNEI. CDR3 sequence: CVSSERDRGEEPYGYTF. For the CDR3, the DNA is TGTGTCAGCAGTGAAAGGGACAGGGGGGAGGAACCATATGGCTACACCTTC.

The sample holds many counts of this clonotype. The chain is built from TRBV7-2 and TRBJ2-7; the D is unclear. V was shortened by 1 base and J by 0 bases, with 10 bases between the two germline ends. CDR3 length: 15 amino acids. The germline CDR1 and CDR2 sequences are SGHTA and FQGNSA. The CDR3 coding sequence is TGTGCCAGCAGCTTAGGCAACGCAGACTCCTACGAGCAGTACTTC. Encoded protein: CASSLGNADSYEQYF. Complete variable domain (other parts from reference TRBV7-2 and TRBJ2-7): GAGVSQSPSNKVTEKGKDVELRCDPISGHTALYWYRQSLGQGLEFLIYFQGNSAPDKSGLPSDRFSAERTGGSVSTLTIQRTQQEDSAVYLCASSLGNADSYEQYFGPGTRLTVT.

This clonotype was detected ten times or more. J is TRBJ2-3 and V is TRBV15, with D possibly being TRBD2 (5 bases). Germline lookup yields CDR1 LNHNV and CDR2 YYDKDF (reference sequence). V lost 3 bases and J 1 base, leaving 11 bases between the germline ends. The CDR3 spans 15 residues. CDR3 sequence: CATSSSSPGTDTQYF. Here the CDR3 DNA reads TGTGCCACCAGCAGTTCTAGCCCCGGCACAGATACGCAGTATTTT.

This clonotype was recorded a few times. A read error may be the cause here, since a much bigger clone is one base away. No conserved phenylalanine or tryptophan ends this CDR3, so it is likely a read error. The rearrangement links TRBV5-1 to TRBJ1-1; a possible D gene is TRBD1 (6 bases). Trimming removed 3 bases at V and 0 bases at J, with 12 bases between. CDR1 is SGHRS and CDR2 is YFSETQ in the germline V gene. The length of the CDR3 is 15 residues. CDR3 nucleotides: TGCGCCAGCAGCTCCGCCGAGGGGGTGAACACTGAAGCTTTCCTT. This sequence encodes CASSSAEGVNTEAFL.

This clonotype was seen a few times. The chain links TRBV20-1 to TRBJ1-2; D remains unclear. This CDR3 is 11 amino acids long. Trimming cost V 3 bases and J 9 bases, with 11 bases left between them. Germline CDR1 and CDR2: DFQATT and SNEGSKA (reference sequence). CDR3 amino acids: CSASGVRSYTF. Written as DNA, the CDR3 is TGCAGTGCTAGTGGGGTCCGCAGCTACACCTTC.

This clonotype was found many times. The J gene is TRBJ2-5, the V gene TRBV3-1; tentative D call: TRBD2 (6 bases). CDR1 is LGHDT and CDR2 is YNNKEL in the germline V gene (reference sequence). This CDR3 has 14 amino acids. Between the trimmed V and J ends, which lost 6 bases and 7 bases, there was a span of 18 bases. CDR3 nucleotide sequence: TGTGCCAGCAGTCAGTATAGCGGCTCCGGGACCCAGTACTTC. This encodes CASSQYSGSGTQYF.

This clonotype was seen at least ten times. V gene TRBV6-2 or TRBV6-3 combines with J gene TRBJ1-5; D not resolved. Trimming pared 0 bases from V and 0 bases from J, leaving 3 bases between. CDR3 size: 14 residues. CDR1 is MNHEY, CDR2 SVGEGT, per germline. CDR3 sequence (DNA): TGTGCCAGCAGTTACTCGTTTAGCAATCAGCCCCAGCATTTT. Its translation is CASSYSFSNQPQHF.

This clonotype was observed many times. This chain's CDR3 is CASSLNGGGEETQYF. CDR3 sequence (DNA): TGCGCCAGCAGCTTGAACGGGGGAGGGGAAGAGACCCAGTACTTC. This chain uses TRBV5-1 with TRBJ2-5; 7 nucleotides agree with TRBD2. CDR1 is SGHRS, CDR2 YFSETQ, per germline. V gave up 1 base and J gave up 3 bases; unmatched junction bases: 6. CDR3 length: 15 amino acids.

This clonotype appeared a few times. The chain's CDR3 is CASSPPKAGPHEQYF. The CDR3 DNA sequence: TGTGCCAGCAGTCCCCCCAAAGCGGGTCCCCACGAGCAGTACTTC. V usage is TRBV28 and J usage is TRBJ2-7; D is perhaps TRBD2 (6 bases). V was clipped by 5 bases and J by 5 bases, with 19 bases between them. The CDR3 runs to 15 residues. In germline, CDR1 is MDHEN, CDR2 SYDVKM.

This clonotype was observed a few times. This chain links TRBV5-1 with TRBJ1-6, with D possibly matching TRBD1 (5 bases). Germline V gene lookup returns CDR1 SGHRS and CDR2 YFSETQ. Deletions cut 4 bases from V and 7 bases from J, with 12 bases between. The CDR3 is 14 amino acids. In DNA, the CDR3 is TGCGCCAGCAGCCTGGAAGGGGTGAATTCACCCCTCCACTTT. The encoded protein is CASSLEGVNSPLHF.

This clonotype was detected ten times or more. This chain links TRBV20-1 with TRBJ2-1; weak D call: TRBD2 (6 bases). Trimming stripped 4 bases from V and 0 bases from J, with 16 bases between. From germline, CDR1 is DFQATT and CDR2 SNEGSKA (reference sequence). The CDR3 runs 16 residues. The CDR3 DNA sequence: TGCAGTGCTACCTATAGCGGAAAGAGCTCCTACAATGAGCAGTTCTTC. This sequence encodes CSATYSGKSSYNEQFF.

This clonotype occurred many times. This chain uses TRBV4-1 with TRBJ2-5; D remains unclear. Trimming took off 1 base at V and 0 bases at J, with 9 bases between the two ends. This CDR3 region has 15 residues. Germline CDR1 MGHRA, CDR2 YSYEKL. CDR3 coding DNA: TGCGCCAGCAGCCAAGGCTTGCACTACCAAGAGACCCAGTACTTC. Protein sequence: CASSQGLHYQETQYF.

This clonotype came up a few times. This chain links TRBV27 with TRBJ2-7; TRBD2 might be the D (6 bases). The CDR3 is 15 amino acids. The germline V gene encodes CDR1 MNHEY and CDR2 SMNVEV (reference sequence). Trimming cost V 4 bases and J 5 bases, with 18 bases left between them. The DNA for the CDR3 is TGTGCCAGCAGTTCCGGGGGAGCAGCGGAGGACGAGCAGTACTTC. Translated: CASSSGGAAEDEQYF.